This T cell receptor (beta chain) originates from a study of T cell responses to AZD1222 COVID-19 vaccine. Generated by immunoSEQ multiplex PCR, the TCRdb table keeps only in-frame clones and is missing some. The sample carries approximately 76,000 clones, 75% to 95% recorded once. V was clipped by 1 base and J by 3 bases, with 10 bases between them. Germline CDR1 and CDR2: SGHTA and FQGNSA. This CDR3 spans 15 amino acids. V is TRBV7-2 and J is TRBJ1-5; D perhaps matches TRBD1 (6 bases). The specimen comprised peripheral blood, sampled on day 0 of MenACWY control vaccination. The TCR was taken from an adult in good health. The CDR3 sequence: CASSLERGANQPQHF. CDR3 bases: TGTGCCAGCAGCTTAGAGAGGGGGGCCAATCAGCCCCAGCATTTT.